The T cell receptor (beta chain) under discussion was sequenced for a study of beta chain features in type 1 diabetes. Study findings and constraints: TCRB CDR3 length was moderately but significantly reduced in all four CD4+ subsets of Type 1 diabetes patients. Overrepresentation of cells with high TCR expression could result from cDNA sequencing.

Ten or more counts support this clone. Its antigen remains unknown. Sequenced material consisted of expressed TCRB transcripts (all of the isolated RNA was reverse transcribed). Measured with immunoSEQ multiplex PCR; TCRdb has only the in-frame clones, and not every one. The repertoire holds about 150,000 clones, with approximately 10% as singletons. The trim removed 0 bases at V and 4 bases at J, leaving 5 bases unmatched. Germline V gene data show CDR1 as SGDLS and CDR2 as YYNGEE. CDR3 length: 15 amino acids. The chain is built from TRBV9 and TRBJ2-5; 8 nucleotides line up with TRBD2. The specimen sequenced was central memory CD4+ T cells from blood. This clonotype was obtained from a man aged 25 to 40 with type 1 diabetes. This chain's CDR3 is CASSVAGGLGETQYF. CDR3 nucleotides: TGTGCCAGCAGCGTAGCGGGAGGGTTAGGAGAGACCCAGTACTTC.